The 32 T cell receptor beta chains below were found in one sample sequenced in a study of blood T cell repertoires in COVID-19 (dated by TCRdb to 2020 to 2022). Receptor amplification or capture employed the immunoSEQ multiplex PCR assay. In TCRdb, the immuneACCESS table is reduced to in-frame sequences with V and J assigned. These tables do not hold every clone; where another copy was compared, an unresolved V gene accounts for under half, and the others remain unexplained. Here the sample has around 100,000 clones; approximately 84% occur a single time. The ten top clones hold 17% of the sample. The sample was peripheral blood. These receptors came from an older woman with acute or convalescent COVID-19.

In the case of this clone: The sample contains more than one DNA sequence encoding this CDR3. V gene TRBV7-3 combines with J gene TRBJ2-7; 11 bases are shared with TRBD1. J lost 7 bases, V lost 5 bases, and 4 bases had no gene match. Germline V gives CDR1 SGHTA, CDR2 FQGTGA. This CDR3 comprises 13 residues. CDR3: CASSPGTGGEQYF. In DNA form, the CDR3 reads TGTGCCAGCAGCCCCGGGACAGGGGGGGAGCAGTACTTC.

CDR3 sequence (DNA): TGTGCCAGCAGAACGGGGTCCCCTGGAAACACCATATATTTT. Its protein is CASRTGSPGNTIYF. The genes are TRBV6-6 and TRBJ1-3; D unclear. CDR1 and CDR2 (germline): MNHNY, SVGAGI (reference sequence). The V end was cut by 6 bases, the J end by 2 bases, with 11 bases between. The CDR3 contains 14 residues.

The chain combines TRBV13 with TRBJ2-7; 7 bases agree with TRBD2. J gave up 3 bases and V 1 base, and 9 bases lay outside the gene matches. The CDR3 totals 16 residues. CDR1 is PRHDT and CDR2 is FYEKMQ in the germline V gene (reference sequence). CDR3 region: CASSLDFKRGYYEQYF. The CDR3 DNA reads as TGTGCCAGCAGCTTAGACTTCAAGCGGGGATACTACGAGCAGTACTTC.

The CDR3 DNA is TGTGCCGGAAGTACAGGGCCTACAGATACGCAGTATTTT. Translated: CAGSTGPTDTQYF. This chain uses TRBV12-3 or TRBV12-4 with TRBJ2-3; D might be TRBD1 (6 bases). The CDR3 has 13 residues. The V gene lost 11 bases and the J gene lost 3 bases, with 15 bases spanning the gap.

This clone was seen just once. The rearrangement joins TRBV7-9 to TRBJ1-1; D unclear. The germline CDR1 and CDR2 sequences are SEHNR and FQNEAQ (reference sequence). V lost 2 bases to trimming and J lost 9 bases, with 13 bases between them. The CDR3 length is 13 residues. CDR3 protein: CASSLNTDQKAFF. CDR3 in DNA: TGTGCCAGCAGCTTAAATACAGACCAGAAAGCTTTCTTT.

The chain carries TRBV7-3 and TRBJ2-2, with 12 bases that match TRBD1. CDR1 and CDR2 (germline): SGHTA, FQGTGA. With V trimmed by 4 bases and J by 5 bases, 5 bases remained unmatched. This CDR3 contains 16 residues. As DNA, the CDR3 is TGTGCCAGCAGCTCACCGGGACAGGGGGCAACCGGGGAGCTGTTTTTT. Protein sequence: CASSSPGQGATGELFF. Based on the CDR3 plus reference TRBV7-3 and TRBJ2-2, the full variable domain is GAGVSQTPSNKVTEKGKYVELRCDPISGHTALYWYRQSLGQGPEFLIYFQGTGAADDSGLPNDRFFAVRPEGSVSTLKIQRTERGDSAVYLCASSSPGQGATGELFFGEGSRLTVL.

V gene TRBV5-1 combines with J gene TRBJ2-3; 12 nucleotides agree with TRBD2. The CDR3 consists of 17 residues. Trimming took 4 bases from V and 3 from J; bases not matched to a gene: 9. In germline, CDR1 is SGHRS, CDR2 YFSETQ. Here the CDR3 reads CASSAGTSGGPTDTQYF. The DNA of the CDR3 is TGCGCCAGCAGCGCGGGTACTAGCGGGGGGCCTACAGATACGCAGTATTTT.

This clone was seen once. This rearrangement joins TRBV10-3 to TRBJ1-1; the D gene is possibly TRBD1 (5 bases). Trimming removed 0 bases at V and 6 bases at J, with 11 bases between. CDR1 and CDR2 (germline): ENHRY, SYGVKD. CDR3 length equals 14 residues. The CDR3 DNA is TGTGCCATCAGTGAGTCGGGAGGGGATGCTGAAGCTTTCTTT. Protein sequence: CAISESGGDAEAFF.

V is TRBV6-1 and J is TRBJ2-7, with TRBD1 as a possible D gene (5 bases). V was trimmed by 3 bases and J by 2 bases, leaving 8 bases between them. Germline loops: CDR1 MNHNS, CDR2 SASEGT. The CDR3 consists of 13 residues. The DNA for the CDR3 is TGTGCCAGCAGTGAGAACAGGCCCTACGAGCAGTACTTC. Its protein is CASSENRPYEQYF.

The CDR3 region is CASSLETESVQYF. The CDR3 DNA reads TGTGCCAGCAGCTTAGAGACTGAGTCAGTACAGTACTTC. The rearrangement links TRBV11-3 to TRBJ2-5; D uncertain. With 0 bases removed from V and 11 bases from J, the gap between germline ends came to 13 bases. Germline V gene lookup returns CDR1 SGHNT and CDR2 YENEEA. This CDR3 spans 13 amino acids. Full variable domain (missing parts from reference TRBV11-3 and TRBJ2-5): EAGVVQSPRYKIIEKKQPVAFWCNPISGHNTLYWYLQNLGQGPELLIRYENEEAVDDSQLPKDRFSAERLKGVDSTLKIQPAELGDSAVYLCASSLETESVQYFGPGTRLLVL.

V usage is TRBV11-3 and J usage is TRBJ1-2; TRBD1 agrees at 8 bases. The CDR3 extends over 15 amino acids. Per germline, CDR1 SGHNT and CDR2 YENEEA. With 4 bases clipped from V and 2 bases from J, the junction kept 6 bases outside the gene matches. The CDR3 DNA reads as TGTGCCAGCAGCTCGGGACAGGCCTGGAACTATGGCTACACCTTC. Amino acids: CASSSGQAWNYGYTF.

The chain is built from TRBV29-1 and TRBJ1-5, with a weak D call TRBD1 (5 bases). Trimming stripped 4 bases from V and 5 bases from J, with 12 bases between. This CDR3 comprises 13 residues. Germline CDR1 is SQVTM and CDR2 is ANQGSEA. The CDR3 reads CSVGGGRDQPQHF. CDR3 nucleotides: TGCAGCGTTGGGGGGGGGAGAGATCAGCCCCAGCATTTT.

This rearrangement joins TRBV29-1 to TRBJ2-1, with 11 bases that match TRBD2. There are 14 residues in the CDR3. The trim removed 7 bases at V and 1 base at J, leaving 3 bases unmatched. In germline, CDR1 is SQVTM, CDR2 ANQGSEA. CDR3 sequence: CSGGTSGSYNEQFF. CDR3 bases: TGCAGCGGGGGGACTAGCGGATCCTACAATGAGCAGTTCTTC.

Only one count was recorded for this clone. As DNA, the CDR3 is TGTGCCAGCAGCTTTCGCGGGACAGGAGATTCACCCCTCCACTTT. The encoded protein is CASSFRGTGDSPLHF. The gene calls are TRBV7-8 and TRBJ1-6; 8 bases line up with TRBD1. In germline, CDR1 is SGHVS, CDR2 FQNEAQ. The V and J ends lost 3 bases and 8 bases, in that order; junction bases with no gene match: 6. CDR3 length: 15 amino acids.

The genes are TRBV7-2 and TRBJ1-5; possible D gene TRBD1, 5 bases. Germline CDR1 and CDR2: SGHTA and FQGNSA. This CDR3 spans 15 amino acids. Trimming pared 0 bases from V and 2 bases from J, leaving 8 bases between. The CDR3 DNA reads TGTGCCAGCAGCTTAGCTGCGGGGGGCAATCAGCCCCAGCATTTT. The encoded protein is CASSLAAGGNQPQHF.

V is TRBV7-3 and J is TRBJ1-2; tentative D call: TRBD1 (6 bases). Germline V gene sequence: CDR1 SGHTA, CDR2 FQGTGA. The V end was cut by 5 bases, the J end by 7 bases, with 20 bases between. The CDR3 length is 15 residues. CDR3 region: CASSPTVVGGPGYTF. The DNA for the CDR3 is TGTGCCAGCAGCCCTACCGTGGTGGGGGGGCCTGGCTACACCTTC.

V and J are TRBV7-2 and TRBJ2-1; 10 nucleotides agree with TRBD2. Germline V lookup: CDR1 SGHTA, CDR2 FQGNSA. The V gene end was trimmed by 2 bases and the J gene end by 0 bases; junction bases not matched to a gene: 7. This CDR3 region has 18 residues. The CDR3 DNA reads TGTGCCAGCAGCTTACAGGCTAGCGGGGGCAGCTCCTACAATGAGCAGTTCTTC. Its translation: CASSLQASGGSSYNEQFF.

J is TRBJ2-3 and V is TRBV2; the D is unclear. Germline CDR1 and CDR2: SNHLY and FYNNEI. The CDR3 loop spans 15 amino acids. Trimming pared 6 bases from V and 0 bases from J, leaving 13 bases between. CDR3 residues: CASRYNSLSTDTQYF. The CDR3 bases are TGTGCCAGCAGGTACAACAGCCTAAGCACAGATACGCAGTATTTT.

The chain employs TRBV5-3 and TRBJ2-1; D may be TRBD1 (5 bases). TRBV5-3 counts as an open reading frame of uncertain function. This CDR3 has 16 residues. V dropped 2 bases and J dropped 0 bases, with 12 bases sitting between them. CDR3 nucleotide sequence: TGTGCCAGAAGCTTCGAGACAGCTAGCTCCTACAATGAGCAGTTCTTC. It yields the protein CARSFETASSYNEQFF.

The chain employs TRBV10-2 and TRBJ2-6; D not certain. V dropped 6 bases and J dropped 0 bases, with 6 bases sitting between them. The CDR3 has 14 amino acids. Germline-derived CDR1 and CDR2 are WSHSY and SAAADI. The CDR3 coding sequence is TGCGCCAGCAGATCTAGCTCTGGGGCCAACGTCCTGACTTTC. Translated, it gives CASRSSSGANVLTF.

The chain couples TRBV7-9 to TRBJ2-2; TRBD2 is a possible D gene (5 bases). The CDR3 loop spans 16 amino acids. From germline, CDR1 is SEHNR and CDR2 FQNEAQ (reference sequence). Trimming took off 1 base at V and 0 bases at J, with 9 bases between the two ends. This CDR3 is CASSLVWRANTGELFF. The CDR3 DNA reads TGTGCCAGCAGCTTAGTTTGGCGGGCGAACACCGGGGAGCTGTTTTTT.

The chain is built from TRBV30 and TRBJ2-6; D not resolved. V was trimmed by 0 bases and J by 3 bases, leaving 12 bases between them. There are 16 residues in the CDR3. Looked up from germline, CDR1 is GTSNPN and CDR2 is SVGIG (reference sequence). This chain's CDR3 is CAWSVTGWSGANVLTF. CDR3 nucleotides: TGTGCCTGGAGTGTAACTGGGTGGAGTGGGGCCAACGTCCTGACTTTC.

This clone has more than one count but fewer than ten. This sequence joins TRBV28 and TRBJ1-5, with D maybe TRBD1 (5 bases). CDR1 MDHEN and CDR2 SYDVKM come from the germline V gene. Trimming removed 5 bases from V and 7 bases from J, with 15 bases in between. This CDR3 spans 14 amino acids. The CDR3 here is CASSPPARGQPQHF. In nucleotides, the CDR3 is TGTGCCAGCAGTCCCCCGGCGCGGGGCCAGCCCCAGCATTTT.

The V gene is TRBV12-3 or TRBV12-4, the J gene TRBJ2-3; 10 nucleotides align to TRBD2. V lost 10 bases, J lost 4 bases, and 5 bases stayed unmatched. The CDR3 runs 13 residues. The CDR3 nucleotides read TGTGCCACCCTAGCGGGGGTTTCAGATACGCAGTATTTT. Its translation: CATLAGVSDTQYF.

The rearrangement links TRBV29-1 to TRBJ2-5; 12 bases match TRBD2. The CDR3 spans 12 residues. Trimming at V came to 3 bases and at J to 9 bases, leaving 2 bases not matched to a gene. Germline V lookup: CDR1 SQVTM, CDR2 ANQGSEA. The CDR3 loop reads CSVETSGGSQYF. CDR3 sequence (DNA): TGCAGCGTTGAGACTAGCGGGGGCTCCCAGTACTTC.

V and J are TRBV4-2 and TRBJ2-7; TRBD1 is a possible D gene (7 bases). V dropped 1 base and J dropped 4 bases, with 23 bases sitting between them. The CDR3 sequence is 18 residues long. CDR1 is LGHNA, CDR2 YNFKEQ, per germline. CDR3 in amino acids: CASSQGGGSGTASYEQYF. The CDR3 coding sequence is TGTGCCAGCAGCCAAGGAGGAGGGTCCGGGACAGCTAGTTACGAGCAGTACTTC.

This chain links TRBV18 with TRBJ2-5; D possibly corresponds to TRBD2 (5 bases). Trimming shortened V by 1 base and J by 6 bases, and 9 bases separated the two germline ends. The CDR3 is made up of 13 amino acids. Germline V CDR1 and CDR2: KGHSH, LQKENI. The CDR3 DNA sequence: TGTGCCAGCTCACCACGAGAGGGAAAGACCCAGTACTTC. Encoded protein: CASSPREGKTQYF.

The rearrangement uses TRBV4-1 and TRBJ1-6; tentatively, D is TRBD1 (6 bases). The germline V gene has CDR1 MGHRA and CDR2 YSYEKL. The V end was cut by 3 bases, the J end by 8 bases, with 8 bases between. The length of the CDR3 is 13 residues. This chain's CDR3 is CASSHAGDSPLHF. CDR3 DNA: TGCGCCAGCAGCCACGCAGGGGATTCACCCCTCCACTTT.

This CDR3 is CASSATGGTEAFF. CDR3 DNA sequence: TGTGCCAGCAGCGCGACAGGGGGCACTGAAGCTTTCTTT. The genes are TRBV3-1 (or the pseudogene TRBV3-2) and TRBJ1-1; TRBD1 agrees at 9 bases. Germline V gene lookup returns CDR1 LGHDT and CDR2 YNNKEL (reference sequence). The CDR3 length is 13 residues. Trimming removed 5 bases from V and 4 bases from J; junction bases left unmatched: 2.

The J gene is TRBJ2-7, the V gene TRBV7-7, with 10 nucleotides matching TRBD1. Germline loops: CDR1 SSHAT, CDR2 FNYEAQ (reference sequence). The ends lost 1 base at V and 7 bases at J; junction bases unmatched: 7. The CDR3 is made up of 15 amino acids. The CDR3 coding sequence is TGTGCCAGCAGCTTAGTGGACAGGGGGATGGGGGAGCAGTACTTC. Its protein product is CASSLVDRGMGEQYF.

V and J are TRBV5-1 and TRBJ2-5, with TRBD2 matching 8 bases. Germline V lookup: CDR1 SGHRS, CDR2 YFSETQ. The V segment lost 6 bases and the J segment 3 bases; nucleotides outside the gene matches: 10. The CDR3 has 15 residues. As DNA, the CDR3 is TGCGCCAGCACCCGGGGGGGCGGAGAAGAAGAGACCCAGTACTTC. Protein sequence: CASTRGGGEEETQYF.

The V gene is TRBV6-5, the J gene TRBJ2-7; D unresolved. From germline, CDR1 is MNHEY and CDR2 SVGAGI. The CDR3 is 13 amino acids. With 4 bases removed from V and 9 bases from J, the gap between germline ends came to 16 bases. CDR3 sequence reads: CASSLSRLGSQYF. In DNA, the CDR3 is TGTGCCAGCAGTTTATCTCGACTTGGATCGCAGTACTTC.